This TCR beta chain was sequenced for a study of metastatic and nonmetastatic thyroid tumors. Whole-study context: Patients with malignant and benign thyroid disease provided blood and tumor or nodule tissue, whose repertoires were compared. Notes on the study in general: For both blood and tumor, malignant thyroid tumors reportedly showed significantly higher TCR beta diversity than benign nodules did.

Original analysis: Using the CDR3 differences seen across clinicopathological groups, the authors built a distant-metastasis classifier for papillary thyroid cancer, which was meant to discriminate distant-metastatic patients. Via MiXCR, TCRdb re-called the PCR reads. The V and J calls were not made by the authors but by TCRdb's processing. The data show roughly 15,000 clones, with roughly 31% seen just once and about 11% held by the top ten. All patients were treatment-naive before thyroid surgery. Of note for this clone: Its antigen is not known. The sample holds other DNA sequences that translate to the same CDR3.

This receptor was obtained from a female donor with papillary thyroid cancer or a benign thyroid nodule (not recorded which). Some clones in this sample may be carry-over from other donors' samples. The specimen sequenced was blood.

The CDR3 here is CARPHRDRGYTF. Written as DNA, the CDR3 is TGTGCCAGGCCACACAGAGATAGGGGCTACACCTTC. This rearrangement joins TRBV25-1 to TRBJ1-2, with D unclear. Germline V gene sequence: CDR1 MGHDK, CDR2 SYGVNS. With 9 bases removed from V and 8 bases from J, the gap between germline ends came to 16 bases. The CDR3 is made up of 12 amino acids.